The source of this T cell receptor (beta chain) is a study of cytomegalovirus exposure and HLA in healthy donors. Overall study results and limits: Most subjects' HLA-A and HLA-B alleles were reportedly predicted from TCR beta sequences.

With respect to this clone: Its specificity is not known.

When sampled, the donors appeared nominally healthy, though they likely had unrecorded immune exposures. Amplification used 60 Vbeta primers and 13 Jbeta primers. In the source study's methods: Counted up in a later analysis, unique TCR beta chains came to some 75 million, with about 9.9 million shared. Clones were read by immunoSEQ multiplex PCR, and TCRdb kept only the in-frame ones, dropping some. V and J calls and clone size come straight from that table; D and trimming were deduced from the DNA. The top ten clones hold less than 8.5% of a sample with 60,000 to 90,000 clones, roughly two thirds of them seen once. From germline, CDR1 is SGHAT and CDR2 FQDESV (reference sequence). The CDR3 runs to 17 residues. Trimming took 4 bases from V and 1 from J; bases not matched to a gene: 5.

Sample: PBMCs. This chain uses TRBV11-1 with TRBJ2-1; TRBD2 matches at 12 bases. The receptor comes from a middle-aged man in good health and CMV-seropositive. The CDR3 sequence: CASSSSGRAESYNEQFF. In DNA, the CDR3 is TGTGCCAGCAGCTCTAGCGGGAGGGCCGAATCCTACAATGAGCAGTTCTTC.